This T cell receptor beta chain was identified during a study listed by TCRdb under 2016. In its sample, this clonotype was seen many times. It has no known antigen specificity. No base quality values were provided; no much bigger clone lies one nucleotide off. Receptors were amplified or captured by RT-PCR. Sequencing was carried out with an Illumina MiSeq. Starting from the raw public reads, TCRdb applied fastp trimming at Q25, assembled clones with MiXCR and retained in-frame beta chains. Identical CDR3 protein sequences are pooled into one entry, listed with their most common genes and DNA. Recorded for this sample are about 680,000 distinct CDR3 sequences; more than 13% of them occurred a single time. 3.6% of the sample rests with the top ten. CDR1 and CDR2 are drawn from the germline V gene (reference sequence): DFQATT, SNEGSKA. V drops 3 bases and J drops 6 bases, leaving 9 bases in between. Including the terminal cysteine and phenylalanine, the CDR3 comprises 12 residues. The DNA shown is the 36-base CDR3, in frame from base 1.

The rearranged chain carries TRBV20-1 and TRBJ2-1; the D gene identity is not certain. Sequences were obtained from memory CD4+ T cells from blood. This TCR came from a female donor in good health, serving as a healthy control. The nucleotides read TGCAGTGCTAGCGTAGTAGTCAATGAGCAGTTCTTC. This sequence encodes CSASVVVNEQFF.